A selection of T cell receptor beta chains follows, all from one sample in a study of graft-versus-host responses after intestinal transplantation. Data came from immunoSEQ multiplex PCR; TCRdb stores just in-frame clones and leaves some out. The sample consists of approximately 80,000 clones, about 89% of them appearing once. These receptors' targets are unknown. This specimen was unstimulated CD4+ T cells sorted from spleen or lymph node cells, taken before intestinal transplant. These receptors came from a human donor who received an intestinal transplant. CDR3s include the opening cysteine and the closing phenylalanine or tryptophan. A D gene is named only where the DNA matches it firmly. Size is omitted from some rows. Given values are once, few, many or a class for expanded clones.

d_call	clone_size	v_call	j_call	cdr3_aa	cdr3_nt
-	once	TRBV28	TRBJ1-6	CASSLSGKEPYNSPLHF	TGTGCCAGCAGTTTATCCGGGAAGGAACCCTATAATTCACCCCTCCACTTT
-	-	TRBV2	TRBJ1-1	CASSAGGGRSEAFF	TGTGCCAGCAGTGCTGGGGGAGGGAGATCTGAAGCTTTCTTT
TRBD1	-	TRBV2	TRBJ1-2	CASSTGERGYTF	TGTGCCAGCAGTACAGGGGAACGTGGCTACACCTTC
TRBD1	-	TRBV15	TRBJ1-1	CATSRGTGNTEAFF	TGTGCCACCAGCAGAGGGACAGGTAACACTGAAGCTTTCTTT
-	-	TRBV29-1	TRBJ1-3	CSVSSTREAGNTIYF	TGCAGCGTCTCCTCGACGCGGGAAGCTGGAAACACCATATATTTT
TRBD2	-	TRBV6-5	TRBJ2-3	CASRTSGNTDTQYF	TGTGCCAGCAGGACTAGCGGAAACACAGATACGCAGTATTTT
-	-	TRBV6-5	TRBJ2-2	CASSPRTGELFF	TGTGCCAGCAGTCCCAGGACCGGGGAGCTGTTTTTT
TRBD1	-	TRBV2	TRBJ2-3	CASSGDRGRDTQYF	TGTGCCAGCAGTGGGGACAGGGGGAGAGATACGCAGTATTTT
-	-	TRBV6-5	TRBJ1-1	CASSTAGVEAFF	TGTGCCAGCAGTACCGCAGGGGTAGAAGCTTTCTTT
-	-	TRBV29-1	TRBJ2-5	CSVVLTGRLETQYF	TGCAGCGTTGTATTGACAGGGAGGCTAGAGACCCAGTACTTC
-	-	TRBV7-8	TRBJ2-7	CASSLDLAISYEQYF	TGTGCCAGCAGCTTAGACCTAGCGATCTCCTACGAGCAGTACTTC
TRBD1	-	TRBV30	TRBJ1-5	CAWRGDRDDQPQHF	TGTGCCTGGCGGGGGGACAGGGATGATCAGCCCCAGCATTTT
-	-	TRBV30	TRBJ1-1	CAWSVGGTEAFF	TGTGCCTGGAGTGTCGGGGGGACTGAAGCTTTCTTT
TRBD1	-	TRBV2	TRBJ2-7	CASSEWVRDSLYEQYF	TGTGCCAGCAGTGAATGGGTCCGGGACAGTCTGTACGAGCAGTACTTC
-	-	TRBV2	TRBJ1-5	CASRKTVSNQPQHF	TGTGCCAGCAGAAAGACAGTTAGCAATCAGCCCCAGCATTTT
TRBD1	-	TRBV28	TRBJ1-5	CASSLGGGQSNQPQHF	TGTGCCAGCAGTTTAGGAGGGGGACAGAGCAATCAGCCCCAGCATTTT
TRBD1	-	TRBV4-2	TRBJ1-1	CASSQAGQGNSGAFF	TGTGCCAGCAGCCAGGCCGGACAGGGGAATAGCGGAGCTTTCTTT
TRBD1	-	TRBV6-6	TRBJ2-7	CASSGQGAWSPYEQYF	TGTGCCAGCAGTGGACAGGGGGCTTGGTCCCCCTACGAGCAGTACTTC
TRBD1	-	TRBV29-1	TRBJ2-1	CSVLTGTVAGEQFF	TGCAGCGTCCTAACCGGGACAGTGGCGGGTGAGCAGTTCTTC
TRBD2	-	TRBV25-1	TRBJ2-7	CASSETGLAGYEQYF	TGTGCCAGCAGTGAAACGGGACTAGCGGGATACGAGCAGTACTTC
TRBD2	-	TRBV5-6	TRBJ2-7	CASSPIAGQGQYF	TGTGCCAGCAGCCCAATAGCGGGGCAAGGGCAGTACTTC
-	-	TRBV6-1	TRBJ1-1	CALQGGDRPNTEAFF	TGTGCCCTACAAGGGGGGGACCGACCTAACACTGAAGCTTTCTTT
-	-	TRBV27	TRBJ1-4	CASGLRIGLKLFF	TGTGCCAGCGGACTGCGGATTGGTTTAAAACTGTTTTTT
TRBD1	-	TRBV6-1	TRBJ1-1	CASERDRARYEAFF	TGTGCCAGCGAACGTGACAGGGCCCGGTATGAAGCTTTCTTT
-	-	TRBV20-1	TRBJ2-7	CSASRGTEQYF	TGCAGTGCTAGTCGGGGGACCGAGCAGTACTTC
-	-	TRBV2	TRBJ1-5	CASSEGGYSNQPQHF	TGTGCCAGCAGTGAGGGAGGGTATAGCAATCAGCCCCAGCATTTT
TRBD1	-	TRBV13	TRBJ2-7	CASSSGGTGREQYF	TGTGCCAGCAGCTCTGGGGGGACAGGGCGCGAGCAGTACTTC
TRBD2	-	TRBV30	TRBJ2-7	CAWSALAGGGEQYF	TGTGCCTGGAGTGCTCTAGCGGGGGGAGGCGAGCAGTACTTC
TRBD1	-	TRBV19	TRBJ1-2	CASSIEGGGNMGYTF	TGTGCCAGTAGTATTGAAGGAGGGGGCAATATGGGCTACACCTTC
-	-	TRBV6-5	TRBJ2-7	CASRSTRQTYEQYF	TGTGCCAGCAGATCAACCCGACAGACCTACGAGCAGTACTTC
TRBD2	-	TRBV5-1	TRBJ2-7	CASSLGGTSDEQYF	TGCGCCAGCAGCTTGGGGGGGACTAGCGACGAGCAGTACTTC
TRBD1	-	TRBV15	TRBJ2-7	CATSVLRRQGASYEQYF	TGTGCCACCAGCGTTTTGAGGAGGCAGGGGGCATCCTACGAGCAGTACTTC
TRBD1	-	TRBV6-5	TRBJ1-5	CASSYGTGHPNQPQHF	TGTGCCAGCAGTTACGGGACAGGCCATCCCAATCAGCCCCAGCATTTT
-	few	TRBV6-1	TRBJ1-2	CASSAAQKNYGYTF	TGTGCCAGCAGTGCCGCACAGAAGAACTATGGCTACACCTTC
TRBD1	once	TRBV29-1	TRBJ2-3	CSVESGQGDTQYF	TGCAGCGTTGAGTCTGGACAGGGAGATACGCAGTATTTT
TRBD2	-	TRBV15	TRBJ2-1	CATSPGRTSGSVTYNEQFF	TGTGCCACCAGCCCAGGGAGGACTAGCGGGAGTGTAACCTACAATGAGCAGTTCTTC
-	-	TRBV10-3	TRBJ1-2	CAISESQVPDLPYGYTF	TGTGCCATCAGTGAGTCTCAAGTCCCGGACTTACCGTATGGCTACACCTTC
TRBD1	-	TRBV25-1	TRBJ1-1	CASIGQVNTEAFF	TGTGCCAGCATAGGACAGGTGAACACTGAAGCTTTCTTT
-	-	TRBV5-6	TRBJ1-1	CASSSGQYSGEAFF	TGTGCCAGCAGCTCGGGACAATACTCTGGGGAAGCTTTCTTT